This entry describes one TCR beta chain. Its cognate antigen has yet to be identified. Nothing much larger sits one base from this clone, and base qualities are not available. From a lookup of the germline V gene, CDR1 and CDR2 are SQVTM and ANQGSEA. V and J are trimmed by 8 bases and 7 bases, and the gene matches miss 11 bases of the junction. The CDR3 covers 13 residues, taking in both the cysteine and the phenylalanine. CDR3 DNA is the only sequence kept; it has 39 bases, read in frame from the first base. Using the immunoSEQ assay, TCRB CDR3 regions were amplified from around 2 micrograms of genomic DNA, or from all available DNA when less than that was on hand. The multiplex PCR employed 60 forward primers targeting TCR V beta segments and 13 reverse primers targeting J beta segments. To estimate reads per starting template, synthetic control templates were spiked into each sample at limiting dilution. The Illumina HiSeq System generated sequencing reads of 87 bp. The original pipeline was this. PCR and sequencing errors were removed by merging closely related sequences with a nearest neighbor algorithm. TCR overlap was defined as the percentage of unique tumor TCR beta sequences that were also found in the peripheral blood of the same patient. The clones in this table, taken by TCRdb from immuneACCESS, are in-frame only. Not every clone is retained; where verified, under half of the shortfall comes from an unresolved V gene, and the cause of the rest is unknown. Clone size and the V and J calls come from that table; the DNA yielded D and trimming. The sample data list 100,000 or so clones, and around 89% of these were observed just once. The top ten clones comprise 2.7% of the sample.

The time point label of this sample denotes: after dendritic cell vaccination, including at tumor progression/relapse. Patients were selected for having adequate residual fresh-frozen tumor tissue and more than two years of available survival data. An isocitrate dehydrogenase mutation was not carried by any of the glioblastoma patients, although molecular status was otherwise variable. PBMC were collected before vaccination, two weeks after the third vaccination, and at tumor progression if progression occurred. The Qiagen DNeasy Blood extraction Kit was used to extract genomic DNA. The sample originates from a study of glioma-infiltrating T cells after dendritic cell vaccination (TCRdb year 2016). With respect to the entire study: Of the approximately 15 glioblastoma patients in the cohort, all drawn from Phase I and II dendritic cell vaccination trials, 9 were newly diagnosed and 6 had recurrent disease. Patients received autologous tumor lysate-pulsed dendritic cell vaccination between about 2002 and 2013. The vaccine was prepared from monocyte-derived dendritic cells that were cultured for 6 to 7 days with IL-4 and GM-CSF and then pulsed overnight with autologous tumor lysate. Patients received three intradermal dendritic cell vaccine injections at biweekly intervals in the arm below the axilla. Tumor-infiltrating lymphocyte content was quantified and tumor and blood repertoires were compared in dendritic cell-vaccinated glioblastoma patients by deep sequencing of TCR beta CDR3 regions. Survival after dendritic cell vaccination was correlated with TCR sequencing metrics such as TIL content and the overlap between tumor and blood repertoires.

The paper as a whole reports these results and caveats: Higher estimated pretreatment TIL content predicted longer time to progression and overall survival after dendritic cell vaccination. The cohort was small and heterogeneous, few patients had complete blood and tumor sets, and even fewer had initial-recurrent tumor pairs. The three-group TCR overlap response model was described as speculative and requiring prospective validation. No direct relationship between TCR clonality and survival was found, suggesting that a diverse polyclonal response may matter.

The source was blood, collected after dendritic cell vaccination. This chain is built from TRBV29-1 and TRBJ1-2; TRBD1 lines up with 9 middle nucleotides. The receptor was derived from a human donor with glioblastoma. The nucleotide sequence is given as TGCAGCCCTTCTCGGACAGGGGACTCTGGCTACACCTTC. Translated, it gives CSPSRTGDSGYTF.